The sequence of this T cell receptor (beta chain) was determined in a study of post-analysis software for immune sequencing data. Study as a whole: There were relapsing-remitting, secondary progressive and progressive-relapsing multiple sclerosis among the disease courses included.

The J segment lost 2 bases and the V segment lost 5 bases, leaving 9 bases of the junction unmatched. CDR1 is SEHNR, CDR2 FQNEAQ, per germline (reference sequence). The CDR3 runs to 17 residues. Note on this clonotype: Its antigen remains unknown.

Whole-study results and caveats: Normalized Chao1 diversity was significantly reduced in patients versus controls. Five or six TRBV segments, TRBV5-6, TRBV5-1 and TRBV20-1 among them, were found more frequent in patients than controls.

Tagging with unique molecular identifiers was a feature of the TCR beta cDNA libraries. A population of roughly 0.85 to 11 million T cells gave rise to roughly 0.5 million cDNA molecules. In TCRdb, the PCR reads were re-called with MiXCR into one record per CDR3 protein. The top ten clones hold approximately 10% of a sample with approximately 630,000 distinct CDR3 sequences, over 45% of them seen once. The gene calls are TRBV7-9 and TRBJ2-3; 11 nucleotides match TRBD2. The clonotype was recovered from a girl aged 2 to 10 with multiple sclerosis. The material sequenced was blood. CDR3 loop: CASSHGLAGGLTDTQYF. CDR3 nucleotide sequence: TGTGCCAGCAGCCATGGGCTAGCGGGGGGCCTCACAGATACGCAGTATTTT.